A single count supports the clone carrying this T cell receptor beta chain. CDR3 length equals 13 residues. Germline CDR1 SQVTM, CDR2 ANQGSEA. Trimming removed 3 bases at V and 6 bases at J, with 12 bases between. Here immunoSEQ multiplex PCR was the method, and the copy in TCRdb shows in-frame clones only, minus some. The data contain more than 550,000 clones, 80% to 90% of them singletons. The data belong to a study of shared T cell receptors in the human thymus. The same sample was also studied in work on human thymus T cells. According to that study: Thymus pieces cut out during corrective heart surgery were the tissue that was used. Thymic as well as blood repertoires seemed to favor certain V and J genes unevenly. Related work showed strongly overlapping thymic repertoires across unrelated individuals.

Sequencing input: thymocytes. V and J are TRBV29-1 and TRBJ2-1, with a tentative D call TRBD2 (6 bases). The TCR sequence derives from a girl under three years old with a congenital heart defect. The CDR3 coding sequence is TGCAGCGTTGAGGGTCGGGACTTCAATGAGCAGTTCTTC. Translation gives CSVEGRDFNEQFF.